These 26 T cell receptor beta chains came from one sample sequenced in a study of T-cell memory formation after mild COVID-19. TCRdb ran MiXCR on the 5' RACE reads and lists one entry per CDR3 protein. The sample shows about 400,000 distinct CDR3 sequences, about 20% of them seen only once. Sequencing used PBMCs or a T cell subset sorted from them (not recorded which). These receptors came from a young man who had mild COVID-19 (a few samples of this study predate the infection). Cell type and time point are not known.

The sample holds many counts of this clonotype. CDR3 sequence (DNA): TGCAGTGCTAGAGATCACGGGGGGACTGAAGCTTTCTTT. Amino acids: CSARDHGGTEAFF. The chain links TRBV20-1 to TRBJ1-1; D perhaps matches TRBD1 (5 bases). V was shortened by 0 bases and J by 5 bases, with 10 bases between the two germline ends. Germline V gene sequence: CDR1 DFQATT, CDR2 SNEGSKA (reference sequence). This CDR3 is 13 amino acids long.

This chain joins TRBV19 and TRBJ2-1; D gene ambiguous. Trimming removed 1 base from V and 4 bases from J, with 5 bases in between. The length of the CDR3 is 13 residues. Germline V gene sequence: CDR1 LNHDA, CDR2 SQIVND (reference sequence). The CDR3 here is CASSIASYNEQFF. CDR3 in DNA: TGTGCCAGTAGTATAGCGTCTTACAATGAGCAGTTCTTC.

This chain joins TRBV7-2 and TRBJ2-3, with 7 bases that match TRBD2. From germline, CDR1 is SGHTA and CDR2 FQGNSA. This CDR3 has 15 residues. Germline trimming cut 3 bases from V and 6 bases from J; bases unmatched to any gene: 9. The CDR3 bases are TGTGCCAGCAGCTTTGGGCCCAGCGGGGAGGATACGCAGTATTTT. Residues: CASSFGPSGEDTQYF. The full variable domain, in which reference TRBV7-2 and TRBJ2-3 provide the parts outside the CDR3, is GAGVSQSPSNKVTEKGKDVELRCDPISGHTALYWYRQSLGQGLEFLIYFQGNSAPDKSGLPSDRFSAERTGGSVSTLTIQRTQQEDSAVYLCASSFGPSGEDTQYFGPGTRLTVL.

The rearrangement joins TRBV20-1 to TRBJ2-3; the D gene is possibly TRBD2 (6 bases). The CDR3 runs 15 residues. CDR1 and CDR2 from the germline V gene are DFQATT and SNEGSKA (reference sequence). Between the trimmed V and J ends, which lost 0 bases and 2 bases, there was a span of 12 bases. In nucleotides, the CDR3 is TGCAGTGCTAGAGATCCCACGGGGGTCACAGATACGCAGTATTTT. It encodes CSARDPTGVTDTQYF.

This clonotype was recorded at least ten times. In DNA, the CDR3 is TGTGCCAGCACCAACTCCAGGGGAGGTATGGGCGGGGAGCTGTTTTTT. This translates into CASTNSRGGMGGELFF. The V and J genes are TRBV7-2 and TRBJ2-2, with D tentatively TRBD1 or TRBD2 (6 bases each). There are 16 residues in the CDR3. Trimming stripped 7 bases from V and 7 bases from J, with 22 bases between. The V gene's germline CDR1 is SGHTA and CDR2 FQGNSA.

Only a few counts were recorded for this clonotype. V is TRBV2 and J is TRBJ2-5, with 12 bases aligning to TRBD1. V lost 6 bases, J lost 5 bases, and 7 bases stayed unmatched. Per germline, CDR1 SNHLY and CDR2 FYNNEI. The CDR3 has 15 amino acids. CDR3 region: CASSPGDRGLETQYF. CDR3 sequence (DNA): TGTGCCAGCAGCCCCGGGGACAGGGGGCTGGAGACCCAGTACTTC. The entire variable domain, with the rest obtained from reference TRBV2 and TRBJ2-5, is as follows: EPEVTQTPSHQVTQMGQEVILRCVPISNHLYFYWYRQILGQKVEFLVSFYNNEISEKSEIFDDQFSVERPDGSNFTLKIRSTKLEDSAMYFCASSPGDRGLETQYFGPGTRLLVL.

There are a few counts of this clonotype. This chain's CDR3 is CASSPPLATSDTGELFF. The CDR3, as DNA: TGTGCCAGCTCACCACCCCTGGCAACATCGGACACCGGGGAGCTGTTTTTT. The chain recombines TRBV18 with TRBJ2-2; D gene ambiguous. CDR3 length equals 17 residues. V shed 0 bases and J shed 3 bases, with 14 bases lying between them. Germline CDR1 and CDR2: KGHSH and LQKENI.

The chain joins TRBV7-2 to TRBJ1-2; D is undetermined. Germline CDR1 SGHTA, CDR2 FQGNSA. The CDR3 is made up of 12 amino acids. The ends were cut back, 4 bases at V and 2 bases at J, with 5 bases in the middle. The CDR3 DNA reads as TGTGCCAGCAGCTGGGGAAACTATGGCTACACCTTC. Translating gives CASSWGNYGYTF.

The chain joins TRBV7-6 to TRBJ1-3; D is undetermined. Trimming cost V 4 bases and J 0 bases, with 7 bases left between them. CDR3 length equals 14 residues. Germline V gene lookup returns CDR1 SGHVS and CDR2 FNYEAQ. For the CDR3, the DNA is TGTGCCAGCAGCTCCGCGGCCTCTGGAAACACCATATATTTT. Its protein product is CASSSAASGNTIYF.

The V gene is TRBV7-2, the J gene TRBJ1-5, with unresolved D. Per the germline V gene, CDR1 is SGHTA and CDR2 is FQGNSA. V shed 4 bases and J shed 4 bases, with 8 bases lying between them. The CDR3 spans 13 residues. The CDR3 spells CASSSGINQPQHF. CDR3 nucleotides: TGTGCCAGCAGCTCCGGGATTAATCAGCCCCAGCATTTT.

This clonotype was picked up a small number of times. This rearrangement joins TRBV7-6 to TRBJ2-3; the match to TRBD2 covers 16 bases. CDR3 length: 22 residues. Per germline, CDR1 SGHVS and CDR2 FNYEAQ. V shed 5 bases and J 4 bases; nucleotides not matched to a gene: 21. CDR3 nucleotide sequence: TGTGCCAGCAGCCCTACCATCTCGGGACTAGCGGGGGGGTCCAGGTTCCCAGATACGCAGTATTTT. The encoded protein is CASSPTISGLAGGSRFPDTQYF. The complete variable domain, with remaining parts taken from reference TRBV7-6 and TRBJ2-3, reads GAGVSQSPRYKVTKRGQDVALRCDPISGHVSLYWYRQALGQGPEFLTYFNYEAQQDKSGLPNDRFSAERPEGSISTLTIQRTEQRDSAMYRCASSPTISGLAGGSRFPDTQYFGPGTRLTVL.

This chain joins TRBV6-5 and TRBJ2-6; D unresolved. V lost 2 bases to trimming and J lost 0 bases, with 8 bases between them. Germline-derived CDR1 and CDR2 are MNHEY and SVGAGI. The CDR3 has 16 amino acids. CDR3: CASSYETISGANVLTF. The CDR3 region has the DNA TGTGCCAGCAGTTACGAGACGATCTCTGGGGCCAACGTCCTGACTTTC.

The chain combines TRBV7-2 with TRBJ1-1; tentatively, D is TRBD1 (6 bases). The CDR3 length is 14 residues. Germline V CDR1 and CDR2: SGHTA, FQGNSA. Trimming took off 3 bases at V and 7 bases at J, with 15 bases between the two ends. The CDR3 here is CASSLEGGGDEAFF. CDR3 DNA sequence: TGTGCCAGCAGCTTGGAGGGGGGCGGTGATGAAGCTTTCTTT.

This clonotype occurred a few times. CDR3 protein: CASSQWTGPTDTQYF. CDR3 coding DNA: TGTGCCAGCAGCCAATGGACAGGGCCCACAGATACGCAGTATTTT. The chain couples TRBV3-1 to TRBJ2-3; 8 positions match TRBD1. Germline V gene sequence: CDR1 LGHDT, CDR2 YNNKEL (reference sequence). The trim removed 2 bases at V and 2 bases at J, leaving 3 bases unmatched. The CDR3 is 15 residues long.

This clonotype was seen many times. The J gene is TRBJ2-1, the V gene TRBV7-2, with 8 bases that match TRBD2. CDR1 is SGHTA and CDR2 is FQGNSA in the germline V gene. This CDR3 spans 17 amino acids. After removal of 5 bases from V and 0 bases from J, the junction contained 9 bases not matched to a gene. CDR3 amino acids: CASSPYSGVSSYNEQFF. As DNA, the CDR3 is TGTGCCAGCAGCCCTTATAGCGGGGTCAGCTCCTACAATGAGCAGTTCTTC.

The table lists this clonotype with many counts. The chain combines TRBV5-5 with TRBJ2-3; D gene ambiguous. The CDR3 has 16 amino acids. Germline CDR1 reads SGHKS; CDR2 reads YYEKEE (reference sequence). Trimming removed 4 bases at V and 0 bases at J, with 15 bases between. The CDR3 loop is CASSPITSYSTDTQYF. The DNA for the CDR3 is TGTGCCAGCAGCCCGATTACAAGTTATAGCACAGATACGCAGTATTTT.

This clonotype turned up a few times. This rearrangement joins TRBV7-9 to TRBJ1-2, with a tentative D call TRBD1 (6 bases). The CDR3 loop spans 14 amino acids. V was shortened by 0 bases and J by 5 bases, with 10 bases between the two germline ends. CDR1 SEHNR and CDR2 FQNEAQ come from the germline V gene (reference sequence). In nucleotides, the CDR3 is TGTGCCAGCAGCTTAGCGGACAGTCTGTATGGCTACACCTTC. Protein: CASSLADSLYGYTF.

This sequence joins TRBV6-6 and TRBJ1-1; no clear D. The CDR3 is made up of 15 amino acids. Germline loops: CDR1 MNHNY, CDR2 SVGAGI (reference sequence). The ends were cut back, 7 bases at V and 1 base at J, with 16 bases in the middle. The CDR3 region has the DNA TGTGCCAGCACCCCCCTGGGTGCCGGGAACACTGAAGCTTTCTTT. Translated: CASTPLGAGNTEAFF.

The CDR3 DNA reads TGTGCCAGCAACCAAAGGGGAACCGGGGAGCTGTTTTTT. This translates into CASNQRGTGELFF. The J gene is TRBJ2-2, the V gene TRBV27; TRBD1 might be the D (5 bases). CDR1 and CDR2 (germline): MNHEY, SMNVEV (reference sequence). The CDR3 extends over 13 amino acids. Trimming removed 7 bases from V and 5 bases from J, with 11 bases in between.

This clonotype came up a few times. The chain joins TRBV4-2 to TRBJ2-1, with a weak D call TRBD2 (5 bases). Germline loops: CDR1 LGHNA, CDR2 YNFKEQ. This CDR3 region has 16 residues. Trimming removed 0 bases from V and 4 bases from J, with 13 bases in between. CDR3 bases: TGTGCCAGCAGCCAAGATCTAGCTCTTTTGTACAATGAGCAGTTCTTC. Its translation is CASSQDLALLYNEQFF.

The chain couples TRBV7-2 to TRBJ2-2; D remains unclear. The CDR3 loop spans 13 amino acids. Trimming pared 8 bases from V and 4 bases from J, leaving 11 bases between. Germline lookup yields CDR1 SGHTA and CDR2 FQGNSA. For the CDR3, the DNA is TGTGCCAGCTCGACATACAGCACCGGGGAGCTGTTTTTT. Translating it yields CASSTYSTGELFF.

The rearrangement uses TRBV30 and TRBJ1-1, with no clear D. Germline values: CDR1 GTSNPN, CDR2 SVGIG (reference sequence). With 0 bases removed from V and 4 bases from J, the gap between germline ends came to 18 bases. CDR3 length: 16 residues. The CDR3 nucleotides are TGTGCCTGGAGTGTTGGGGTCGTCGGTGTTTCCACTGAAGCTTTCTTT. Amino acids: CAWSVGVVGVSTEAFF.

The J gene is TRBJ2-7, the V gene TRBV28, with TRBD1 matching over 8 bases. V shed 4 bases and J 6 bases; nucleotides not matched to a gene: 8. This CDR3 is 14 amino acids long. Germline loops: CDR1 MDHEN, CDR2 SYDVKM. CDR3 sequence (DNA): TGTGCCAGCAGTTCCCCCCAGGGGGCGTTCGAGCAGTACGTC. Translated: CASSSPQGAFEQYV.

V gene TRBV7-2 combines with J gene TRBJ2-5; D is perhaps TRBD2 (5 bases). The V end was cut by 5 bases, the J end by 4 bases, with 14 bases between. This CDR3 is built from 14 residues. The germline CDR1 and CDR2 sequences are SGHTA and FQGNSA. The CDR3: CASSVPGAGETQYF. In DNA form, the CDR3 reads TGTGCCAGCAGCGTTCCAGGTGCGGGAGAGACCCAGTACTTC.

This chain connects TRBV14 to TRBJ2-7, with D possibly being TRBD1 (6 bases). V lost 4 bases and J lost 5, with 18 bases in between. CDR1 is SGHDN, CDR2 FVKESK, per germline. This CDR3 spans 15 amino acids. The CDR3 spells CASSRPGHGSDEQYF. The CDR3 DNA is TGTGCCAGCAGCCGCCCGGGACACGGGTCGGACGAGCAGTACTTC. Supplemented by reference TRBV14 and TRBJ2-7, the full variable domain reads EAGVTQFPSHSVIEKGQTVTLRCDPISGHDNLYWYRRVMGKEIKFLLHFVKESKQDESGMPNNRFLAERTGGTYSTLKVQPAELEDSGVYFCASSRPGHGSDEQYFGPGTRLTVT.

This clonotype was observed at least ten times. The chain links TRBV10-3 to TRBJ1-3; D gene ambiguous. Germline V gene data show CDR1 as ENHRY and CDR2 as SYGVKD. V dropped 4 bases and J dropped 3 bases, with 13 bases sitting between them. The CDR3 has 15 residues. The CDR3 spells CAISAVTRHGNTIYF. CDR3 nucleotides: TGTGCCATCAGTGCGGTCACCCGCCATGGAAACACCATATATTTT.